This is a list of T cell receptor beta chains from one sample in a study of T-cell reconstitution after alpha-beta-depleted transplantation in children. TCRdb independently ran MiXCR on the PCR reads; one entry per CDR3 protein. The data hold fewer than 750,000 distinct CDR3 sequences, with approximately 30% observed a single time. The specimen was PBMCs, collected before TCRalphabeta/CD19-depleted stem cell transplant. These receptors were taken from a boy under three years old with Wiskott-Aldrich syndrome, due to receive a stem cell transplant. The CDR3 runs from the conserved cysteine through the conserved F or W. A D gene is named only where the DNA matches it firmly. Expanded clones are given a class, and other clones once, few, many or no size at all.

j_call d_call v_call clone_size cdr3_nt cdr3_aa
TRBJ1-1 TRBD1 TRBV27 few TGTGCCAGCAGTCGTGGAGCAGGGGGCGACACTGAAGCTTTCTTT CASSRGAGGDTEAFF
TRBJ2-7 NA TRBV10-3 few TGTGCCATCAGTGAGTTGATCGGACTCTACGAGCAGTACTTC CAISELIGLYEQYF
TRBJ1-5 TRBD1 TRBV7-9 NA TGTGCCAGCAGCTTAGTCCAGGGGGTTGGTAGCAATCAGCCCCAGCATTTT CASSLVQGVGSNQPQHF
TRBJ2-1 TRBD2 TRBV28 few TGTGCCAGCAGTATGCTGACTAGCGGGAGGTCCTACAATGAGCAGTTCTTC CASSMLTSGRSYNEQFF
TRBJ2-1 TRBD1 TRBV6-2/TRBV6-3 NA TGTGCCAGCAGTTACTTAGGGACAGGGTCTTTCAATGAGCAGTTCTTC CASSYLGTGSFNEQFF
TRBJ2-3 NA TRBV12-3/TRBV12-4 few TGTGCCAGCCTGGGGAATACGCAGTATTTT CASLGNTQYF
TRBJ1-3 NA TRBV10-3 few TGTGCCAATGGACAGTCTGGAAACACCATATATTTT CANGQSGNTIYF
TRBJ2-5 NA TRBV20-1 NA TGCAGTGCTACGGATTCACGCGGTCGGGAGACCCAGTACTTC CSATDSRGRETQYF
TRBJ2-1 NA TRBV5-1 NA TGCGCCATACTACAGGGCTATCGGTACAATGAGCAGTTCTTC CAILQGYRYNEQFF
TRBJ2-1 NA TRBV5-1 few TGCGCCAGCAGCTTAATTCGTAGCTCCTACAATGAGCAGTTCTTC CASSLIRSSYNEQFF
TRBJ2-3 TRBD2 TRBV5-1 few TGCGCCAGCAGCCGACAGCGGGAGTTGACAGATACGCAGTATTTT CASSRQRELTDTQYF
TRBJ2-7 TRBD2 TRBV27 few TGTGCCAGCAGGGGGGGGGCGGGAGGATCCTACGAGCAGTACTTC CASRGGAGGSYEQYF
TRBJ2-1 NA TRBV7-3 few TGTGCCAGCAGCTTAACCGGACACGCGCAGTTCTTC CASSLTGHAQFF
TRBJ2-7 TRBD1 TRBV10-3 NA TGTGCCCCCAGGCCTGACAGGGTTGACTACGAGCAGTACTTC CAPRPDRVDYEQYF
TRBJ2-2 NA TRBV20-1 NA TGCAGTGCTAGGAACAGGAACACCGGGGAGCTGTTTTTT CSARNRNTGELFF
TRBJ2-1 TRBD2 TRBV3-1 few TGTGCCAGCAGCCAAGAGTCGAGGCTAGCGGGAGTTTCGGATGAGCAGTTCTTC CASSQESRLAGVSDEQFF
TRBJ2-3 TRBD2 TRBV20-1 NA TGCAGTGCTAGAGTACTAGCGCGGAAAAGTAGGGATACGCAGTATTTT CSARVLARKSRDTQYF
TRBJ2-2 NA TRBV29-1 NA TGCAGCGTTGCACACTTAAACACCGGGGAGCTGTTTTTT CSVAHLNTGELFF
TRBJ2-1 TRBD2 TRBV5-1 NA TGCGCCAGCAGTCGACTAGCGGGAGAATCCTACAATGAGCAGTTCTTC CASSRLAGESYNEQFF
TRBJ1-5 NA TRBV3-1 NA TGTGCCAGCAGCCCATCCGTCTCTTATCAGCCCCAGCATTTT CASSPSVSYQPQHF
TRBJ2-1 TRBD1 TRBV9 few TGTGCCAGCAGCACTACCGGGACAGGGATCTACAATGAGCAGTTCTTC CASSTTGTGIYNEQFF
TRBJ2-1 TRBD2 TRBV10-3 NA TGTGCCATCAGTGGACTAGCGGGAGTGTTCTACAATGAGCAGTTCTTC CAISGLAGVFYNEQFF
TRBJ2-2 TRBD2 TRBV5-1 NA TGCGCCAGCAGCTTGTCACGCGGGAGCACCGGGGAGCTGTTTTTT CASSLSRGSTGELFF
TRBJ2-1 TRBD2 TRBV6-5 few TGTGCCAGCAGTTACCGCCCTAGCGGGATGTTCGATGAGCAGTTCTTC CASSYRPSGMFDEQFF
TRBJ2-5 TRBD2 TRBV7-9 NA TGTGCCAGCAGCTTAGCGGGACTAGCGGAGAGGGAGACCCAGTACTTC CASSLAGLAERETQYF
TRBJ2-7 TRBD1 TRBV7-9 NA TGTGCCAGCAGCACCATTACAGGGGGTCAAACTACCGAGCAGTACTTC CASSTITGGQTTEQYF
TRBJ2-3 TRBD2 TRBV13 NA TGTGCCAGCAGCTTCCTTCAAGCGGGAGGGATTAATACGCAGTATTTT CASSFLQAGGINTQYF
TRBJ2-7 TRBD2 TRBV5-1 few TGCGCCAGCAGCTTGGGACTAGCGGGAGTCTCTACCTACGAGCAGTACTTC CASSLGLAGVSTYEQYF
TRBJ2-7 TRBD1 TRBV5-1 NA TGCGCCAGCAGCCCGGGACAGTTGAGCTCCTACGAGCAGTACTTC CASSPGQLSSYEQYF
TRBJ2-7 TRBD2 TRBV5-1 NA TGCGCCAGCAGCAGGGGGACTAGCGGGAGAGTCCCCTACGAGCAGTACTTC CASSRGTSGRVPYEQYF
TRBJ2-1 NA TRBV20-1 few TGCAGTGCGGCCCGGGACTGGAGCTCCTACAATGAGCAGTTCTTC CSAARDWSSYNEQFF
TRBJ2-2 NA TRBV5-1 NA TGCGCCAGCAGAAGGGAGACTGGGGAGCTGTTTTTT CASRRETGELFF
TRBJ2-7 NA TRBV20-1 NA TGCAGTGCTACGTTCGGAACTAACTACGAGCAGTACTTC CSATFGTNYEQYF
TRBJ2-1 NA TRBV24-1 few TGTGCCACCAGTGATTTAGACGGGAGTAGGAATGAGCAGTTCTTC CATSDLDGSRNEQFF
TRBJ2-2 TRBD2 TRBV7-2 NA TGTGCCAGCAGCTTAGGCTTAGGTAGCGGGAGGAGGAAAACCGGGGAGCTGTTTTTT CASSLGLGSGRRKTGELFF
TRBJ2-2 NA TRBV7-9 NA TGTGCCAGCAGCCTGTCGGAGCTGTTTTTT CASSLSELFF
TRBJ2-7 TRBD2 TRBV12-3/TRBV12-4 NA TGTGCCAGCAGTGTCGCTAGCGGGAGCTCCTACGAGCAGTACTTC CASSVASGSSYEQYF
TRBJ2-1 NA TRBV24-1 few TGTGCCACCAGTGATTTCGGAGGGGGCCACTTTAACAATGAGCAGTTCTTC CATSDFGGGHFNNEQFF
TRBJ2-7 NA TRBV28 NA TGTGCCAGCAGTTCCGAGGGGCCCTTTTCCTACGAGCAGTACTTC CASSSEGPFSYEQYF
TRBJ2-5 TRBD2 TRBV7-2 few TGTGCCAGCAGCCATTCACTAGCGGGAGTGGGGGAGACCCAGTACTTC CASSHSLAGVGETQYF
TRBJ2-7 TRBD2 TRBV7-9 NA TGTGCCAGCAGCTCCCACCGCGGGAGAACTTACGAGCAGTACTTC CASSSHRGRTYEQYF
TRBJ2-2 NA TRBV25-1 few TGTGCCAGCAGTGACAAGGGGCGAGACACCGGGGAGCTGTTTTTT CASSDKGRDTGELFF
TRBJ2-3 NA TRBV3-1 NA TGTGCCAGCAGCCAAGATAAAGGGGTACGAGATACGCAGTATTTT CASSQDKGVRDTQYF
TRBJ1-1 TRBD1 TRBV5-1 NA TGCGCCAGCAGCTCCTCACGGGACAGGGGGCGTTCGGTCACTGAAGCTTTCTTT CASSSSRDRGRSVTEAFF
TRBJ2-3 TRBD1 TRBV29-1 NA TGCAGCGTCGCACGGACAGGGGGCACAGATACGCAGTATTTT CSVARTGGTDTQYF
TRBJ2-5 TRBD1 TRBV5-1 NA TGCGCCAGCAGCTCCACAGGGGATGAGACCCAGTACTTC CASSSTGDETQYF
TRBJ2-1 TRBD2 TRBV5-1 NA TGCGCCAGCGCGGGACTAGCGGGAGTAAATGAGCAGTTCTTC CASAGLAGVNEQFF
TRBJ2-1 NA TRBV20-1 few TGCAGTGCTAGAGGTTTCGGGGGCTACAATGAGCAGTTCTTC CSARGFGGYNEQFF